Presented here are 20 T cell receptor beta chains from one specimen sequenced in a study of blood T cell repertoires in COVID-19 (dated by TCRdb to the early 2020s). The library was obtained by the immunoSEQ multiplex PCR assay. Drawn from immuneACCESS, this table holds only the in-frame rearrangements with V and J called that TCRdb kept. Clones are partly lost; checked studies trace under half to an unresolved V gene and leave the rest unexplained. For this sample the table gives some 150,000 clones, of which 75% to 90% were detected only once. The top ten clonotypes cover roughly 15% of the sample. Source material: peripheral blood. The receptors here all came from a woman in her thirties or forties with acute or convalescent COVID-19.

The sample holds one count of this clone. J is TRBJ2-3 and V is TRBV19; a weak D match, TRBD2 (6 bases). The CDR3 spans 14 residues. V gave up 0 bases and J gave up 5 bases, with 9 bases separating them. Germline V gives CDR1 LNHDA, CDR2 SQIVND (reference sequence). CDR3 coding DNA: TGTGCCAGTAGTATAGATCGGGGGATAGATACGCAGTATTTT. Translating it yields CASSIDRGIDTQYF.

The V and J genes are TRBV9 and TRBJ1-4; maybe TRBD1 (5 bases). Trimming took off 0 bases at V and 7 bases at J, with 13 bases between the two ends. CDR1 and CDR2 (germline): SGDLS, YYNGEE. The CDR3 is made up of 15 amino acids. The CDR3 spells CASSVGAGPGEKLFF. As DNA, the CDR3 is TGTGCCAGCAGCGTAGGAGCGGGGCCGGGTGAAAAACTGTTTTTT.

In the case of this clone: Other DNA sequences within the sample encode an identical CDR3. The chain links TRBV12-5 to TRBJ1-5, with 8 positions matching TRBD1. The CDR3 contains 16 residues. The V and J ends lost 6 bases and 1 base, in that order; junction bases with no gene match: 8. The germline CDR1 and CDR2 sequences are LGHNT and FRNRAP. The CDR3 DNA sequence: TGTGCTAGTGGCTTAGGACAGGGAGGAAGCAATCAGCCCCAGCATTTT. Its protein product is CASGLGQGGSNQPQHF.

The gene calls are TRBV20-1 and TRBJ2-1, with 12 bases aligning to TRBD2. This CDR3 region has 18 residues. Germline trimming cut 3 bases from V and 0 bases from J; bases unmatched to any gene: 9. Germline CDR1 and CDR2: DFQATT and SNEGSKA (reference sequence). The CDR3 sequence is CSASGALAGGPSYNEQFF. The CDR3 DNA follows: TGCAGTGCTAGTGGGGCCCTAGCGGGAGGGCCCTCCTACAATGAGCAGTTCTTC.

V gene TRBV5-4 combines with J gene TRBJ2-7, with a tentative D call TRBD2 (5 bases). This CDR3 has 15 amino acids. CDR1 SGHNT and CDR2 YYREEE come from the germline V gene (reference sequence). Trimming pared 2 bases from V and 0 bases from J, leaving 12 bases between. CDR3: CASSFGADSSYEQYF. The CDR3, as DNA: TGTGCCAGCAGCTTCGGAGCGGATAGCTCCTACGAGCAGTACTTC.

The V call is TRBV19, the J call TRBJ1-5; 7 bases match TRBD1. CDR1 is LNHDA, CDR2 SQIVND, per germline (reference sequence). CDR3 length: 15 amino acids. J lost 4 bases, V lost 10 bases, and 13 bases had no gene match. In nucleotides, the CDR3 is TGTGCCACCGGAAATGAGGACAGGCTAAATCAGCCCCAGCATTTT. The encoded protein is CATGNEDRLNQPQHF.

This clone was observed a handful of times. V is TRBV2 and J is TRBJ1-6; possibly TRBD1 for D (6 bases). The germline gives CDR1 SNHLY, CDR2 FYNNEI. The CDR3 totals 15 residues. Trimming took off 3 bases at V and 6 bases at J, with 12 bases between the two ends. This CDR3 reads CASSDRDMGNSPLHF. In nucleotides, the CDR3 is TGTGCCAGCAGTGACCGGGACATGGGTAATTCACCCCTCCACTTT.

The genes are TRBV24-1 and TRBJ2-3; D might be TRBD2 (6 bases). Per germline, CDR1 KGHDR and CDR2 SFDVKD. The CDR3 is made up of 16 amino acids. Trimming stripped 2 bases from V and 4 bases from J, with 15 bases between. This chain's CDR3 is CATSDSVEGLPDTQYF. The CDR3 DNA reads as TGTGCCACCAGTGATTCCGTGGAGGGTCTCCCAGATACGCAGTATTTT.

The sample holds one count of this clone. This rearrangement joins TRBV7-8 to TRBJ1-1; 7 bases are a match to TRBD1. CDR1 is SGHVS and CDR2 is FQNEAQ in the germline V gene. J lost 8 bases, V lost 4 bases, and 7 bases had no gene match. The CDR3 covers 13 residues. The CDR3 loop reads CASSSEYRGEAFF. For the CDR3, the DNA is TGTGCCAGCAGCTCAGAATACAGGGGCGAAGCTTTCTTT.

In this sample, this clone turned up a few times. V is TRBV19 and J is TRBJ1-5; no clear D. The CDR3 is 13 residues long. Germline lookup yields CDR1 LNHDA and CDR2 SQIVND (reference sequence). Trimming pared 6 bases from V and 1 base from J, leaving 7 bases between. This CDR3 is CASSDTSNQPQHF. DNA of the CDR3: TGTGCCAGTAGCGACACCAGCAATCAGCCCCAGCATTTT.

The chain has TRBV4-1 and TRBJ1-2; D remains unclear. The CDR3 covers 15 residues. Germline V gives CDR1 MGHRA, CDR2 YSYEKL. Trimming took 0 bases from V and 8 from J, leaving 16 bases between them. The CDR3 reads CASSQDDLRTSGYTF. The CDR3 DNA is TGCGCCAGCAGCCAAGATGACCTCAGAACTAGCGGCTACACCTTC.

This chain uses TRBV4-1 with TRBJ1-1, with D maybe TRBD1 (5 bases). Trimming left V 0 bases short and J 4 bases short, with 9 bases between. The CDR3 contains 14 residues. Germline CDR1 is MGHRA and CDR2 is YSYEKL. The CDR3 here is CASSQEGGFTEAFF. The DNA for the CDR3 is TGCGCCAGCAGCCAAGAGGGGGGATTCACTGAAGCTTTCTTT.

The J gene is TRBJ1-2, the V gene TRBV11-3, with D maybe TRBD1 (6 bases). The germline V gene encodes CDR1 SGHNT and CDR2 YENEEA. CDR3 length equals 13 residues. The V end lost 2 bases, the J end lost 9 bases, and 13 bases lay between the germline ends. The DNA for the CDR3 is TGTGCCAGCAGCTTAAATTCAGGGGATAGCTACACCTTC. Translation gives CASSLNSGDSYTF.

This clone was picked up one time. The genes are TRBV28 and TRBJ2-7; 8 bases fit TRBD2. CDR1 is MDHEN, CDR2 SYDVKM, per germline. Trimming at V came to 5 bases and at J to 2 bases, leaving 5 bases not matched to a gene. This CDR3 region has 14 residues. As DNA, the CDR3 is TGTGCCAGCAGTCAGACTAGCGTAACCTACGAGCAGTACTTC. Translating it yields CASSQTSVTYEQYF.

CDR3 protein: CASSLVGNQPQHF. CDR3 DNA: TGTGCCAGCAGTTTAGTAGGCAATCAGCCCCAGCATTTT. The V call is TRBV27, the J call TRBJ1-5; D is undetermined. Germline values: CDR1 MNHEY, CDR2 SMNVEV (reference sequence). The CDR3 is 13 amino acids. Between the trimmed V and J ends, which lost 2 bases and 2 bases, there was a span of 4 bases.

J is TRBJ1-1 and V is TRBV6-5; 7 nucleotides line up with TRBD1. The CDR3 sequence is 13 residues long. Per the germline V gene, CDR1 is MNHEY and CDR2 is SVGAGI. V lost 4 bases to trimming and J lost 11 bases; unmatched junction nucleotides: 10. For the CDR3, the DNA is TGTGCCAGCAGTTCTAGACAGGGTTGGGCGGCTTTCTTT. Translation: CASSSRQGWAAFF.

The chain joins TRBV7-2 to TRBJ1-3, with D unclear. Trimming stripped 2 bases from V and 0 bases from J, with 5 bases between. The length of the CDR3 is 14 residues. Germline CDR1 and CDR2: SGHTA and FQGNSA. The chain's CDR3 is CASSLSSSGNTIYF. For the CDR3, the DNA is TGTGCCAGCAGCTTATCCAGCTCTGGAAACACCATATATTTT. Based on the CDR3 plus reference TRBV7-2 and TRBJ1-3, the full variable domain is GAGVSQSPSNKVTEKGKDVELRCDPISGHTALYWYRQSLGQGLEFLIYFQGNSAPDKSGLPSDRFSAERTGGSVSTLTIQRTQQEDSAVYLCASSLSSSGNTIYFGEGSWLTVV.

V usage is TRBV7-2 and J usage is TRBJ2-7; possibly TRBD2 for D (6 bases). This CDR3 has 14 amino acids. CDR1 and CDR2 from the germline V gene are SGHTA and FQGNSA. The germline V and J ends were trimmed by 1 base and 7 bases, with 14 bases remaining between them. The CDR3 is CASSLEVTRGEQYF. The CDR3 bases are TGTGCCAGCAGCTTAGAGGTCACGCGGGGAGAGCAGTACTTC. The whole variable domain, filled in from reference TRBV7-2 and TRBJ2-7, reads GAGVSQSPSNKVTEKGKDVELRCDPISGHTALYWYRQSLGQGLEFLIYFQGNSAPDKSGLPSDRFSAERTGGSVSTLTIQRTQQEDSAVYLCASSLEVTRGEQYFGPGTRLTVT.

The gene calls are TRBV9 and TRBJ2-3, with a possible D match to TRBD1 (6 bases). CDR1 is SGDLS and CDR2 is YYNGEE in the germline V gene. Trimming stripped 0 bases from V and 14 bases from J, with 13 bases between. The CDR3 extends over 12 amino acids. The CDR3 DNA reads TGTGCCAGCAGCGTAGAACAGGGAAGATTGTATTTT. It specifies CASSVEQGRLYF.

The chain carries TRBV6-5 and TRBJ2-3; 9 bases are shared with TRBD2. Losses at the gene ends were 6 bases for V and 1 base for J; bases not matched to a gene: 5. The V gene's germline CDR1 is MNHEY and CDR2 SVGAGI. The CDR3 spans 15 residues. The CDR3 spells CASSRGGGGTDTQYF. CDR3 in DNA: TGTGCCAGCAGCCGCGGGGGGGGCGGCACAGATACGCAGTATTTT.